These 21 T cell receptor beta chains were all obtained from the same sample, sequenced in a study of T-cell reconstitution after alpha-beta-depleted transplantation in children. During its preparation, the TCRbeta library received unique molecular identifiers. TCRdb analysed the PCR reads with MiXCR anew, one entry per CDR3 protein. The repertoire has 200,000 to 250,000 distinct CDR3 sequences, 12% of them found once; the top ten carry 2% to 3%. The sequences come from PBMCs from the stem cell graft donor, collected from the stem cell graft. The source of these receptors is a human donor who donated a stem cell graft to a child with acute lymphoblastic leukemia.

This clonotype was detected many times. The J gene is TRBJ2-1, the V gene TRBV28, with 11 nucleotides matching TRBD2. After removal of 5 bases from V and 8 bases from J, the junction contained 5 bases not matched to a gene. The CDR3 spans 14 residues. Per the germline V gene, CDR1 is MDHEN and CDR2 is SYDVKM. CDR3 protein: CASSTSGSVYEQFF. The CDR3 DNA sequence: TGTGCCAGCAGTACTAGCGGGAGTGTGTATGAGCAGTTCTTC.

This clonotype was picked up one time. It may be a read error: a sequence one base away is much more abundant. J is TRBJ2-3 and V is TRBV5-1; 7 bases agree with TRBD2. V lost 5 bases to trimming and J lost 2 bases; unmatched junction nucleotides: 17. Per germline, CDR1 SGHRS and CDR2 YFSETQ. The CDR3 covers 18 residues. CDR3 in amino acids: CASSRGTTGHFSTDTQYF. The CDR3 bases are TGCGCCAGCAGTCGCGGGACTACCGGTCACTTTTCCACAGATACGCAGTATTTT.

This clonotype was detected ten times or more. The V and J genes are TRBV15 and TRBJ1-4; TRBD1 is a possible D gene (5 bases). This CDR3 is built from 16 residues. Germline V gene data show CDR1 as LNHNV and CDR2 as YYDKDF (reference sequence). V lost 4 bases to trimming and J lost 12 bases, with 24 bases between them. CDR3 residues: CATSKNIRDGLAELFF. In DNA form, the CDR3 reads TGTGCCACCAGCAAGAATATCAGGGACGGTCTCGCCGAACTGTTTTTT.

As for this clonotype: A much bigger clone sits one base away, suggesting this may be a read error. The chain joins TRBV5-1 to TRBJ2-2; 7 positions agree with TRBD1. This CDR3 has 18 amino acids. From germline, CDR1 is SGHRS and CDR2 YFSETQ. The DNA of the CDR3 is TGCGCCCGCAGCTACTCGACAGGGAAAGGGGCGAACACCGGGGAGCTGTTTTTT. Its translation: CARSYSTGKGANTGELFF.

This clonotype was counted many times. As DNA, the CDR3 is TGCAGTGCCGGACTAGCGGGGGGGCGAAAGTACTTC. The encoded protein is CSAGLAGGRKYF. V and J are TRBV20-1 and TRBJ2-7; 15 positions match TRBD2. CDR1 and CDR2 from the germline V gene are DFQATT and SNEGSKA (reference sequence). J was trimmed by 11 bases and V by 6 bases; bases with no gene match: 5. This CDR3 has 12 residues.

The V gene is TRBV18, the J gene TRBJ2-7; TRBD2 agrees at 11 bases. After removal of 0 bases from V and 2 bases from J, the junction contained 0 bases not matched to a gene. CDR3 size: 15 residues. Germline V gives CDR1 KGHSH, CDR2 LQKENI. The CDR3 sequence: CASSPPGLAAYEQYF. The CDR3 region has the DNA TGTGCCAGCTCACCACCGGGACTAGCGGCCTACGAGCAGTACTTC.

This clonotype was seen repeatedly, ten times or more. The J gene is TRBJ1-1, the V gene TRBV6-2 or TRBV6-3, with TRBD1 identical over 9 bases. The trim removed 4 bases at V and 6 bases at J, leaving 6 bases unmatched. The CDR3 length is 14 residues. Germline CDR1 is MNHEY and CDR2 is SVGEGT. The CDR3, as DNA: TGTGCCAGCAGTTCGACAGGGGGTCGGGCTGAAGCTTTCTTT. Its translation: CASSSTGGRAEAFF.

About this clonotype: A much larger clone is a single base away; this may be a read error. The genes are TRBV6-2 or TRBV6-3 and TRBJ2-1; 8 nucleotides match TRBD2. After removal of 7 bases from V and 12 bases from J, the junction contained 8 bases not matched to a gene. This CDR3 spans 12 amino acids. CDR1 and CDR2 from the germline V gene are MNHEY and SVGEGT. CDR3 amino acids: CASNTLAAVQFF. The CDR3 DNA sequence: TGTGCCAGCAACACACTAGCGGCTGTGCAGTTCTTC.

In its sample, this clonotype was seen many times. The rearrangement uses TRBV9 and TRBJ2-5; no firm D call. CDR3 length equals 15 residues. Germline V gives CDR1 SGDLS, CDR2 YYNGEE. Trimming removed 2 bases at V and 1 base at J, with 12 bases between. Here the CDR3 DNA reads TGTGCCAGCAGCGTCCAGTCCACTGCCCAAGAGACCCAGTACTTC. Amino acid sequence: CASSVQSTAQETQYF.

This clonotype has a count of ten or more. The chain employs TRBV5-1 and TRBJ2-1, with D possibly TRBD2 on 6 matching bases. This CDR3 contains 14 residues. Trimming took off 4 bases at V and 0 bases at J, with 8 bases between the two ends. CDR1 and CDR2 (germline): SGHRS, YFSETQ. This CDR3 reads CASSRTNSYNEQFF. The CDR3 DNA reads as TGCGCCAGCAGCCGGACTAACTCCTACAATGAGCAGTTCTTC.

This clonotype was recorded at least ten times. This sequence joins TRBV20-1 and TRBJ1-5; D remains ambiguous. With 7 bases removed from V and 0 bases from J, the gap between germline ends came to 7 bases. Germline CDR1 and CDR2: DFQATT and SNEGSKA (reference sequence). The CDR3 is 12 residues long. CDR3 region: CSVSYSNQPQHF. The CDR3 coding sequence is TGCAGTGTTAGTTATAGCAATCAGCCCCAGCATTTT.

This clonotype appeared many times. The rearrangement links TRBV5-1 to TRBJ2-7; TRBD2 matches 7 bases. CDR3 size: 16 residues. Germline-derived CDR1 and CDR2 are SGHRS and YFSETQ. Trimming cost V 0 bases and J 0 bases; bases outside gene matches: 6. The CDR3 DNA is TGCGCCAGCAGCTTGGATCCAGCGGGGAGCTCCTACGAGCAGTACTTC. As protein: CASSLDPAGSSYEQYF.

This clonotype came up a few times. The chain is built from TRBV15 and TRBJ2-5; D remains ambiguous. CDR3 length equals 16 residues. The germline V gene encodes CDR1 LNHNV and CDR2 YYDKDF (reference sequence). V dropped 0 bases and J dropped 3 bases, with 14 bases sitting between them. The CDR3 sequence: CATSRDSIWAKETQYF. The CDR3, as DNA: TGTGCCACCAGCAGAGATAGCATTTGGGCCAAAGAGACCCAGTACTTC.

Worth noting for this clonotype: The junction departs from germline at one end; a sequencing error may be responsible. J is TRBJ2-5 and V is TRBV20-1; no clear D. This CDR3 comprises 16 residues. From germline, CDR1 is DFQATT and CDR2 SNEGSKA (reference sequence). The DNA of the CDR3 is TGCTGTGCTAGAGTCTTTGGGCCGTCGTACCAAGAGACCCAGTACTTC. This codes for CCARVFGPSYQETQYF.

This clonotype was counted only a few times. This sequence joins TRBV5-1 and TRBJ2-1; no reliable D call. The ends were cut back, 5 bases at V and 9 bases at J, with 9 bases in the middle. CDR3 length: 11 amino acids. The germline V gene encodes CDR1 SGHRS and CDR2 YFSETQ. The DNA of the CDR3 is TGCGCCAGCAGTCCGGGCCTTGAGCAGTTCTTC. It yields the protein CASSPGLEQFF.

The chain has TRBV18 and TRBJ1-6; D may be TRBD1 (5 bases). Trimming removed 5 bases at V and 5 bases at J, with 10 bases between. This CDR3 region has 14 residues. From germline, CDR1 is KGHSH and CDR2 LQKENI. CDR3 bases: TGTGCCAGCTCATCCCGAGGGGATAATTCACCCCTCCACTTT. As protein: CASSSRGDNSPLHF.

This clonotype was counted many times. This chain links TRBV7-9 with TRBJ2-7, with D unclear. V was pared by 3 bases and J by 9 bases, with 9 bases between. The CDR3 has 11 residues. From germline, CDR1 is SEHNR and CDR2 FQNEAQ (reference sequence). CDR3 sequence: CASSLGSGQYF. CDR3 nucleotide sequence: TGTGCCAGCAGCTTGGGATCGGGGCAGTACTTC.

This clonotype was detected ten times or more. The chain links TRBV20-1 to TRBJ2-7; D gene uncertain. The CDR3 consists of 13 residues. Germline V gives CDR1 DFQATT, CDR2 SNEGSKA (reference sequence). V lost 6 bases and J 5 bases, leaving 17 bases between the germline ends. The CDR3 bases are TGCAGTGCCCGACCCGAGAGTAGCCACGAGCAGTACTTC. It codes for CSARPESSHEQYF.

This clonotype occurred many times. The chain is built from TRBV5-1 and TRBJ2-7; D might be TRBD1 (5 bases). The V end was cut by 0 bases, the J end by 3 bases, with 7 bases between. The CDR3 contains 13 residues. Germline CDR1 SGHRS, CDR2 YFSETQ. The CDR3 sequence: CASSLEGDYEQYF. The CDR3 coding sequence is TGCGCCAGCAGCTTGGAAGGGGACTACGAGCAGTACTTC.

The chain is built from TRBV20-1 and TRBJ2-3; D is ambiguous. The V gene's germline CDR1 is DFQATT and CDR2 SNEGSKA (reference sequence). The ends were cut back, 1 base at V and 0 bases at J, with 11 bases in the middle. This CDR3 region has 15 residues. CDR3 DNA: TGCAGTGCTAGAGTGGCTGATACTAGCACAGATACGCAGTATTTT. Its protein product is CSARVADTSTDTQYF.

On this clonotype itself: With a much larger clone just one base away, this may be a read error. The CDR3 sequence is CTSSLAGGDYEQYF. The CDR3 region has the DNA TGTACCAGCAGCTTAGCGGGGGGTGACTACGAGCAGTACTTC. The chain links TRBV7-2 to TRBJ2-7; D may be TRBD2 (6 bases). V was shortened by 0 bases and J by 3 bases, with 9 bases between the two germline ends. Germline CDR1 is SGHTA and CDR2 is FQGNSA. This CDR3 has 14 amino acids.